This TCR beta chain appears in the sequencing data of a study of shared clonotypes between healthy human individuals. Broader study findings: Sequencing depth was predicted to influence how clonotypes are shared among donors. For naive CD4 cells, 4% to 5% of clonotypes were shared across four donors.

As defined, naive CD8 cells were CD45RO-negative and positively selected for CCR7, with terminally differentiated effector memory CD45RA+ cells excluded. Points on this clone: Antigen unknown.

From germline, CDR1 is SNHLY and CDR2 FYNNEI. V gave up 8 bases and J gave up 5 bases; unmatched junction bases: 3. The CDR3 is made up of 14 amino acids. Generated by immunoSEQ multiplex PCR, the TCRdb table keeps only in-frame clones and is missing some. The sample holds 1.5 million to 2.5 million clones, approximately 95% seen once. The TCR originated in a man aged 18 to 30 in good health. The chain links TRBV2 to TRBJ2-2, with TRBD2 matching 12 bases. Sequencing was carried out using naive CD8+ T cells sorted from blood. The CDR3 nucleotides are TGTGCCAGCTGGACTAGCGGGATTACCGGGGAGCTGTTTTTT. Protein: CASWTSGITGELFF.